The rows below give T cell receptor beta chains drawn from one sample of a study of blood T cell repertoires in COVID-19. Clones were read by immunoSEQ multiplex PCR, and TCRdb kept only the in-frame ones, dropping some. Among around 100,000 clones listed, about nine tenths were seen once. Sequencing used peripheral blood. Every receptor here comes from an elderly woman in a cohort sampled during active COVID-19. Each CDR3 is given with its conserved first and last residue. The D gene is left open where the match is weak. Rows may omit the clone size; those that give it use once, few, many or a size class.

v_call	cdr3_length	d_call	j_call	clone_size	cdr3_aa	cdr3_nt
TRBV7-7	12	-	TRBJ2-3	-	CASSPDSNTQYF	TGTGCTAGCAGCCCGGACAGTAATACGCAGTATTTT
TRBV10-3	13	TRBD2	TRBJ2-3	-	CATRTSGTDTQYF	TGTGCCACACGGACTAGCGGGACAGATACGCAGTATTTT
TRBV11-2	12	-	TRBJ2-1	once	CASSSPEGEQFF	TGTGCCAGCAGCTCCCCGGAGGGTGAGCAGTTCTTC
TRBV15	17	TRBD1	TRBJ1-1	-	CATSRDSEGAGSTEAFF	TGTGCCACCAGCAGAGATTCGGAGGGGGCGGGGAGCACTGAAGCTTTCTTT
TRBV4-2	13	-	TRBJ2-2	once	CASSRSVGGELFF	TGTGCCAGCAGCCGCTCCGTCGGCGGGGAGCTGTTTTTT
TRBV7-2	15	TRBD1	TRBJ1-1	-	CASSPDRGRGTEAFF	TGTGCCAGCAGCCCGGACAGGGGGCGTGGGACTGAAGCTTTCTTT
TRBV15	15	TRBD1	TRBJ2-7	-	CATSIRGRQDYEQYF	TGTGCCACCAGCATAAGGGGGCGACAAGACTACGAGCAGTACTTC
TRBV5-1	16	-	TRBJ2-3	-	CASSLVGQAGTDTQYF	TGCGCCAGCAGCTTGGTGGGACAAGCTGGGACAGATACGCAGTATTTT
TRBV7-6	17	TRBD2	TRBJ2-1	-	CASSLVAGGPSYNEQFF	TGTGCCAGCAGCTTAGTGGCGGGAGGACCCTCCTACAATGAGCAGTTCTTC
TRBV20-1	15	TRBD1	TRBJ1-5	few	CSASPGTGGGQPQHF	TGCAGTGCCAGTCCCGGGACAGGTGGGGGTCAGCCCCAGCATTTT
TRBV5-6	13	-	TRBJ2-3	-	CASSPSALDTQYF	TGTGCCAGCAGCCCATCCGCACTTGATACGCAGTATTTT
TRBV24-1	13	-	TRBJ2-5	-	CATSDGGQETQYF	TGTGCCACCAGTGACGGGGGTCAAGAGACCCAGTACTTC
TRBV3-1/TRBV3-2	12	-	TRBJ2-7	-	CASSHSSYEQYF	TGTGCCAGCAGCCACAGCTCCTACGAGCAGTACTTC
TRBV5-5	15	TRBD1	TRBJ1-2	-	CASSTSGTALLGYTF	TGTGCCAGCAGCACCTCCGGGACAGCCCTTTTGGGCTACACCTTC
TRBV5-1	17	TRBD1	TRBJ2-6	-	CASSLGQGGSGANVLTF	TGCGCCAGCAGCCTCGGACAGGGCGGCTCTGGGGCCAACGTCCTGACTTTC
TRBV7-9	14	-	TRBJ1-2	-	CASSPNGGGNGYTF	TGTGCCAGCAGCCCGAATGGGGGGGGGAATGGCTACACCTTC
TRBV25-1	11	-	TRBJ1-1	-	CASIMNTEAFF	TGTGCCAGCATCATGAACACTGAAGCTTTCTTT
TRBV4-1	20	TRBD2	TRBJ2-3	-	CASSQAASDGAGGRKDTQYF	TGCGCCAGCAGCCAAGCGGCATCTGACGGGGCGGGGGGGCGGAAGGATACGCAGTATTTT
TRBV5-6	13	-	TRBJ2-1	-	CASSLATVNEQFF	TGTGCCAGCAGCTTGGCGACAGTGAATGAGCAGTTCTTC
TRBV11-1	16	TRBD2	TRBJ2-3	-	CASSTGLAGGADTQYF	TGTGCCAGCAGCACAGGACTAGCAGGAGGAGCAGATACGCAGTATTTT
TRBV7-2	16	TRBD2	TRBJ2-1	-	CASSLAGWSSYNEQFF	TGTGCCAGCAGCCTAGCGGGTTGGAGCTCCTACAATGAGCAGTTCTTC
TRBV29-1	11	-	TRBJ2-1	-	CSVEDLNEQFF	TGCAGCGTTGAAGATCTAAATGAGCAGTTCTTC
TRBV5-4	15	-	TRBJ2-7	-	CASSLSGSIYGEQYF	TGTGCCAGCAGCTTGTCGGGATCGATTTATGGCGAGCAGTACTTC
TRBV6-5	14	-	TRBJ2-5	-	CASRPRGPQETQYF	TGTGCCAGCCGCCCCAGGGGTCCCCAAGAGACCCAGTACTTC
TRBV7-9	15	TRBD2	TRBJ2-1	-	CASTLGGSSYNEQFF	TGTGCCAGCACCCTGGGGGGGAGCTCCTACAATGAGCAGTTCTTC
TRBV5-1	14	TRBD1	TRBJ1-4	once	CASSLDRGDEKLFF	TGCGCCAGCAGCCTCGACAGGGGTGATGAAAAACTGTTTTTT
TRBV2	15	TRBD2	TRBJ2-7	-	CASRILAGVSYEQYF	TGTGCCAGCAGGATACTAGCGGGAGTTTCCTACGAGCAGTACTTC
TRBV19	15	TRBD2	TRBJ2-2	-	CASSLGGRSHGELFF	TGTGCCAGTAGTTTGGGGGGGAGAAGCCACGGGGAGCTGTTTTTT
TRBV18	15	-	TRBJ1-5	-	CASALSPSNNQPQHF	TGTGCCAGCGCCCTCTCCCCTTCTAACAATCAGCCCCAGCATTTT
TRBV7-6	16	-	TRBJ2-1	-	CASSPRVGAPLHEQFF	TGTGCCAGCAGCCCCCGGGTGGGAGCCCCCCTTCATGAGCAGTTCTTC
TRBV7-2	14	TRBD2	TRBJ2-1	-	CASSLGLAGNEQFF	TGTGCCAGCAGCTTAGGACTAGCGGGTAATGAGCAGTTCTTC
TRBV19	15	-	TRBJ2-2	-	CASSIGGRNTGELFF	TGTGCCAGTAGTATAGGGGGCAGAAACACCGGGGAGCTGTTTTTT
TRBV19	13	-	TRBJ2-5	-	CASSLISKETQYF	TGTGCCAGTAGTTTAATATCTAAAGAGACCCAGTACTTC
TRBV28	15	-	TRBJ2-2	-	CASSTGGANTGELFF	TGTGCCAGCAGCACAGGGGGGGCGAACACCGGGGAGCTGTTTTTT
TRBV29-1	15	TRBD1	TRBJ1-4	-	CSVGDRGRNNEKLFF	TGCAGCGTTGGGGACAGGGGGCGAAATAATGAAAAACTGTTTTTT
TRBV3-1/TRBV3-2	13	-	TRBJ2-5	-	CASSQAGQETQYF	TGTGCCAGCAGCCAAGCAGGGCAAGAGACCCAGTACTTC
TRBV10-3	18	TRBD2	TRBJ2-2	-	CAISESQVAGLNTGELFF	TGTGCCATCAGTGAGTCCCAGGTAGCGGGATTGAACACCGGGGAGCTGTTTTTT
TRBV24-1	17	-	TRBJ2-2	-	CATSDPTPTAKDGELFF	TGTGCCACCAGTGATCCTACCCCGACAGCAAAGGACGGGGAGCTGTTTTTT
TRBV7-9	14	-	TRBJ2-6	-	CASSPRAGANVLTF	TGTGCCAGCAGCCCCAGGGCTGGGGCCAACGTCCTGACTTTC
TRBV29-1	13	TRBD1	TRBJ1-1	-	CSVLGQMNTEAFF	TGCAGCGTTTTGGGACAGATGAACACTGAAGCTTTCTTT
TRBV29-1	12	-	TRBJ1-1	-	CSVGGGNTEAFF	TGCAGCGTTGGTGGAGGGAACACTGAAGCTTTCTTT
TRBV21-1	16	-	TRBJ2-5	-	CASSKVNVFGKGTQYF	-